This TCR beta chain appears in the sequencing data of a study of blood T cell repertoires in COVID-19. In the study overall: Specimens from acute and convalescent COVID-19 originated in the United States, Italy and Spain.

This CDR3 comprises 20 residues. Using immunoSEQ multiplex PCR, the repertoire was profiled, and TCRdb retains in-frame clones only, with some absent. In the table there are 230,000 or so clones, around four fifths of which are singletons. The sample comprised peripheral blood. The TCR comes from a man aged 25-45 years with active or convalescent COVID-19. This sequence joins TRBV12-1 and TRBJ2-5; TRBD2, the D gene given by the table, was not confirmed from the DNA. TRBV12-1 is assigned pseudogene status. In nucleotides, the CDR3 is TGTGCCAGCAGCTCCATAGCGGGGGGCCAGTTAGGGCGCCTGGGGGAGACCCAGTACTTC. It encodes CASSSIAGGQLGRLGETQYF.